What follows is one T cell receptor (beta chain) and its context. Antigen specificity is unknown. These data come from a study of T-cell memory formation after mild COVID-19. Whole-study context: Largely donor-specific TCR clusters were found. Study-wide results and caveats: Contracting clones from day 15 to 85 had balanced CD4/CD8; later expanders favoured CD4+. The authors did not confirm SARS-CoV-2 specificity of second-wave clones peaking day 37. Pre-infection memory contained some responding clones, which suggested that cross-reactive memory had joined.

The CDR3 extends over 17 amino acids. V lost 5 bases to trimming and J lost 3 bases; unmatched junction nucleotides: 11. Germline assignment: CDR1 SGHRS and CDR2 YFSETQ. TCRdb re-called the 5' RACE reads with MiXCR, one entry per CDR3 protein. The data show hundreds of thousands of distinct CDR3 sequences, with roughly 19% seen just once and approximately 22% held by the top ten. The TCR was taken from a man aged 18 to 35 who had mild COVID-19 (a few samples of this study predate the infection). Cell type and time point are not known. V is TRBV5-1 and J is TRBJ2-2; 9 bases are a match to TRBD1. Sequencing was done on a sample of PBMCs or a T cell subset sorted from them (not recorded which). This CDR3 reads CASRSILTGGDTGELFF. DNA of the CDR3: TGCGCCAGCAGATCGATATTGACAGGGGGGGACACCGGGGAGCTGTTTTTT.